This T cell receptor beta chain is from a study of cytomegalovirus exposure and HLA in healthy donors. Background on the study: Genetic ancestry analysis placed over 75% of the 398 donors that were genotyped in the Caucasian-associated cluster.

A word on this clone: The target antigen is unknown.

Whole-study findings and limits: Analyzed later, association rates of TCRs varied across HLA loci, with DRB1 most and HLA-C fewest.

The PCR made use of 60 Vbeta and 13 Jbeta primers. Repertoires were generated with immunoSEQ multiplex PCR, while TCRdb's copy carries only in-frame clones and drops some. The sample records 80,000 to 130,000 clones, more than 75% being singletons. V lost 7 bases, J lost 8 bases, and 9 bases stayed unmatched. Germline V gives CDR1 SNHLY, CDR2 FYNNEI. The CDR3 length is 14 residues. V is TRBV2 and J is TRBJ1-4; 8 bases match TRBD1. The source of this sequence is a woman aged 45-60 years in good health and CMV-seropositive. The sample taken for sequencing was PBMCs. DNA of the CDR3: TGTGCCAGCATTTCCGGACAGGGTGCGGAAAAACTGTTTTTT. This encodes CASISGQGAEKLFF.